This entry lists 10 T cell receptor beta chains sequenced from one sample in a study of low-dose radiotherapy and immunotherapy resistance in tumors. Time point defined: after trial treatment. Noted treatment: LDRT plus nivolumab, ipilimumab, low-dose cyclophosphamide and aspirin (RACIN trial). TRAV- and TRBV-specific primers were used for first-strand cDNA, which covered alpha and beta chains. The authors amplified TCRs for roughly 20 PCR cycles with a constant-region primer and a V-primer adapter. Using its own MiXCR run on the reads, TCRdb lists one record per CDR3 protein. The sample consists of more than 70,000 distinct CDR3 sequences, more than 20% of them appearing once. This specimen consisted of PBMCs, obtained after low-dose radiotherapy plus immunotherapy. The source is a female donor with ovarian cancer.

At least ten counts were recorded for this clonotype. The chain joins TRBV28 to TRBJ2-1; 12 positions agree with TRBD2. CDR3 size: 15 residues. CDR1 and CDR2 (germline): MDHEN, SYDVKM. V was clipped by 5 bases and J by 11 bases; unmatched bases: 10. As DNA, the CDR3 is TGTGCCAGCAGTCCTACGGGACTAGCGGGCGGCCAGCAGTTCTTC. Amino acids: CASSPTGLAGGQQFF. The full variable domain, rest sourced from reference TRBV28 and TRBJ2-1, is DVKVTQSSRYLVKRTGEKVFLECVQDMDHENMFWYRQDPGLGLRLIYFSYDVKMKEKGDIPEGYSVSREKKERFSLILESASTNQTSMYLCASSPTGLAGGQQFFGPGTRLTVL.

This clonotype showed up many times. V gene TRBV4-3 combines with J gene TRBJ2-2; a possible D gene is TRBD1 (6 bases). CDR1 and CDR2 from the germline V gene are LGHNA and YSLEER. This CDR3 region has 16 residues. V dropped 1 base and J dropped 6 bases, with 15 bases sitting between them. CDR3 residues: CASSQGIGGNAGELFF. CDR3 DNA: TGCGCCAGCAGCCAAGGCATAGGGGGAAACGCCGGGGAGCTGTTTTTT.

This clonotype was counted at least ten times. The CDR3 DNA follows: TGTGCCAGCAGCCAAGATTCTAGCTCCGGCGGGGAGCTGTTTTTT. This translates into CASSQDSSSGGELFF. The rearrangement uses TRBV4-2 and TRBJ2-2; TRBD2 is a possible D gene (5 bases). The germline V and J ends were trimmed by 0 bases and 7 bases, with 12 bases remaining between them. Germline V CDR1 and CDR2: LGHNA, YNFKEQ. The CDR3 loop spans 15 amino acids.

This clonotype has a count of ten or more. The rearrangement links TRBV9 to TRBJ2-7, with 7 bases fitting TRBD1. CDR3 length equals 14 residues. The germline CDR1 and CDR2 sequences are SGDLS and YYNGEE. Unmatched junction bases numbered 10, after V lost 5 bases and J lost 5 bases. The DNA of the CDR3 is TGTGCCAGCAGTTTCCGGGACAGCGTCCACGAGCAGTACTTC. It yields the protein CASSFRDSVHEQYF. Variable domain in full (rest from reference TRBV9 and TRBJ2-7): DSGVTQTPKHLITATGQRVTLRCSPRSGDLSVYWYQQSLDQGLQFLIQYYNGEERAKGNILERFSAQQFPDLHSELNLSSLELGDSALYFCASSFRDSVHEQYFGPGTRLTVT.

The chain has TRBV27 and TRBJ1-1; 10 nucleotides match TRBD1. CDR1 is MNHEY, CDR2 SMNVEV, per germline (reference sequence). Trimming at V came to 3 bases and at J to 5 bases, leaving 6 bases not matched to a gene. The CDR3 covers 15 residues. The CDR3 nucleotides read TGTGCCAGCAGTTTCAATCGACAGGGGGCTACTGAAGCTTTCTTT. Amino acids: CASSFNRQGATEAFF.

The rearrangement uses TRBV20-1 and TRBJ1-1; D is unresolved. The V end was cut by 0 bases, the J end by 3 bases, with 11 bases between. The germline CDR1 and CDR2 sequences are DFQATT and SNEGSKA (reference sequence). The CDR3 totals 14 residues. CDR3 DNA sequence: TGCAGTGCTAGAGATATGAGGGCGGACACTGAAGCTTTCTTT. The encoded protein is CSARDMRADTEAFF.

This clonotype was counted ten times or more. The J gene is TRBJ2-7, the V gene TRBV29-1; 9 positions match TRBD2. Germline lookup yields CDR1 SQVTM and CDR2 ANQGSEA. CDR3 length: 14 residues. V shed 3 bases, J shed 6 bases, and the junction held 9 bases outside the gene matches. The CDR3 loop reads CSVEASGTGSEQYF. DNA of the CDR3: TGCAGCGTTGAGGCTAGCGGGACGGGGAGCGAGCAGTACTTC.

This clonotype occurred many times. The rearrangement links TRBV6-2 or TRBV6-3 to TRBJ2-3; 8 bases map to TRBD1. CDR3 length equals 16 residues. The germline V gene encodes CDR1 MNHEY and CDR2 SVGEGT. The junction had 7 bases not matched to a gene; V was cut back by 5 bases and J by 0 bases. The CDR3 DNA is TGTGCCAGCAGTGCAAGACAGGGGTCAAGCACAGATACGCAGTATTTT. The encoded protein is CASSARQGSSTDTQYF.

The chain has TRBV6-5 and TRBJ1-6, with TRBD1 matching 7 bases. Trimming removed 2 bases from V and 9 bases from J; junction bases left unmatched: 7. The CDR3 has 15 residues. Germline lookup yields CDR1 MNHEY and CDR2 SVGAGI. CDR3 in DNA: TGTGCCAGCAGTTACGCCACCCGACAGGGTTCACCCCTCCACTTT. It yields the protein CASSYATRQGSPLHF.

This clonotype has at least ten counts. The chain recombines TRBV6-2 or TRBV6-3 with TRBJ2-3; maybe TRBD2 (7 bases). This CDR3 region has 15 residues. The germline V gene has CDR1 MNHEY and CDR2 SVGEGT. Between the trimmed V and J ends, which lost 2 bases and 0 bases, there was a span of 9 bases. The CDR3 DNA sequence: TGTGCCAGCAGTTACCGGGGGGCTAGCACAGATACGCAGTATTTT. Translating gives CASSYRGASTDTQYF.